The TCR beta chain described here comes from a study of OX40 agonist ivuxolimab in advanced cancers. Across the study: With a range of roughly 20 to 80, age averaged 60 years, and roughly 80% were male.

In regard to this clone: The target antigen is unknown.

The CDR3 sequence is 16 residues long. CDR1 is MNHNY, CDR2 SVGAGI, per germline (reference sequence). Trimming removed 0 bases from V and 6 bases from J, with 15 bases in between. Broader study findings: The 0.1-3.0 mg/kg partial responders had among the lowest clonal expansion.

Produced via immunoSEQ multiplex PCR; TCRdb's table is partial and in-frame only. The table has 60,000 to 75,000 clones, 80% to 95% seen once. The sequenced sample was CD4+ or CD8+ T cells sorted from blood, obtained in a trial of the OX40 agonist ivuxolimab. This receptor was identified in an adult with an advanced solid tumor such as melanoma, head and neck, liver or kidney cancer. The chain has TRBV6-6 and TRBJ2-1; the D gene is possibly TRBD2 (6 bases). The DNA of the CDR3 is TGTGCCAGCAGTTACTCTAGCGGACCCCCTTCCAATGAGCAGTTCTTC. It specifies CASSYSSGPPSNEQFF.